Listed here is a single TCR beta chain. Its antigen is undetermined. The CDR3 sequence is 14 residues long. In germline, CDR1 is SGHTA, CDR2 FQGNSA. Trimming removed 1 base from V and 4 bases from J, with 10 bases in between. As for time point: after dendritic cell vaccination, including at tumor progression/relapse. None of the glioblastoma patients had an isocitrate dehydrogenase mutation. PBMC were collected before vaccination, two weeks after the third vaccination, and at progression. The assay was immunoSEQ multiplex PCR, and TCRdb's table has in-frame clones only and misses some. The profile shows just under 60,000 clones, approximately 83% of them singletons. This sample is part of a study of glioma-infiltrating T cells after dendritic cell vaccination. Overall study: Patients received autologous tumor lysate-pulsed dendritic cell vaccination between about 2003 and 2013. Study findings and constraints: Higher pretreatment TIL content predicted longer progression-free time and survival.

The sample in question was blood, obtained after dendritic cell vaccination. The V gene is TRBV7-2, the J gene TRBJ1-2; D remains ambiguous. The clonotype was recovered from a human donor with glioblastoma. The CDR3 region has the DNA TGTGCCAGCAGCTTAGGGGAGAGAACCTATGGCTACACCTTC. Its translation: CASSLGERTYGYTF.